These 9 T cell receptor beta chains originate from one sample sequenced in a study of blood T cells in healthy people across ages. Sample-barcoded 5' priming and a J-beta primer mix drove a second PCR of roughly 6 to 12 cycles. TCRdb reprocessed the 5' RACE reads with MiXCR, giving one entry per CDR3 protein. The sample holds more than 600,000 distinct CDR3 sequences, more than 20% seen once. This same sample was also part of a study on T cells of mothers and their children.

The sequencing input was blood. The origin of the receptors is a boy between 10 and 17 years old in good health.

This clonotype has a handful of counts. The chain combines TRBV5-1 with TRBJ2-1; possibly TRBD1 or TRBD2 for D (6 bases each). CDR1 is SGHRS, CDR2 YFSETQ, per germline. Trimming left V 3 bases short and J 5 bases short, with 15 bases between. The CDR3 loop spans 15 amino acids. The CDR3 DNA follows: TGCGCCAGCAGCTCAGGCCCCGGGGGCCACAATGAGCAGTTCTTC. Protein product: CASSSGPGGHNEQFF.

The gene calls are TRBV7-9 and TRBJ2-2, with no clear D. The CDR3 extends over 14 amino acids. The germline V and J ends were trimmed by 1 base and 3 bases, with 6 bases remaining between them. CDR1 SEHNR and CDR2 FQNEAQ come from the germline V gene (reference sequence). In DNA, the CDR3 is TGTGCCAGCAGCTTAGTGGCCGACACCGGGGAGCTGTTTTTT. It translates to CASSLVADTGELFF.

This clonotype came up a few times. A read error is possible here, since a much larger clone lies one base away. V is TRBV3-1 and J is TRBJ1-2; a possible D gene is TRBD1 (5 bases). The germline V gene has CDR1 LGHDT and CDR2 YNNKEL (reference sequence). Trimming stripped 3 bases from V and 7 bases from J, with 15 bases between. The CDR3 has 14 amino acids. CDR3 sequence (DNA): TGTGCCAGCAGCCATGATGTAGGGGCCGGTGGCTACACCTTC. Translating it yields CASSHDVGAGGYTF.

This rearrangement joins TRBV12-5 to TRBJ2-5; 7 nucleotides match TRBD2. Losses at the gene ends were 5 bases for V and 2 bases for J; bases not matched to a gene: 8. CDR3 size: 15 residues. Germline V gives CDR1 LGHNT, CDR2 FRNRAP. The CDR3 bases are TGTGCTAGTGGTGCACCGGGAGGACCGCAAGAGACCCAGTACTTC. This sequence encodes CASGAPGGPQETQYF. The complete variable domain, with remaining parts taken from reference TRBV12-5 and TRBJ2-5, reads DARVTQTPRHKVTEMGQEVTMRCQPILGHNTVFWYRQTMMQGLELLAYFRNRAPLDDSGMPKDRFSAEMPDATLATLKIQPSEPRDSAVYFCASGAPGGPQETQYFGPGTRLLVL.

Only a few counts were recorded for this clonotype. This sequence joins TRBV6-1 and TRBJ2-5, with TRBD2 matching over 7 bases. V lost 3 bases and J lost 4; bases outside the gene matches: 8. The CDR3 extends over 15 amino acids. Germline lookup yields CDR1 MNHNS and CDR2 SASEGT. The CDR3 nucleotides read TGTGCCAGCAGTGAGGCGGGAGAAGTGCGAGAGACCCAGTACTTC. It specifies CASSEAGEVRETQYF.

In the case of this clonotype: One end of the junction varies from germline; a read error may be responsible. V and J are TRBV6-5 and TRBJ2-7; D is uncertain. The length of the CDR3 is 14 residues. Germline V gene sequence: CDR1 MNHEY, CDR2 SVGAGI. In DNA, the CDR3 is TGTGCCAGCAGTTCCGACGGTGGGAACTACGAGCGGTACTTC. Translated: CASSSDGGNYERYF.

This chain's CDR3 is CASSPVSYGKGGGGELFF. The DNA for the CDR3 is TGTGCCAGCAGCCCAGTCTCCTACGGGAAGGGAGGAGGGGGGGAGCTGTTTTTT. The chain links TRBV11-2 to TRBJ2-2; possibly TRBD2 for D (6 bases). The length of the CDR3 is 18 residues. V lost 5 bases, J lost 8 bases, and 27 bases lay in between. Germline V lookup: CDR1 SGHAT, CDR2 FQNNGV.

The V call is TRBV29-1, the J call TRBJ2-3; tentatively, D is TRBD1 or TRBD2 (5 bases each). This CDR3 has 14 residues. Germline CDR1 reads SQVTM; CDR2 reads ANQGSEA. The germline V and J ends were trimmed by 7 bases and 5 bases, with 19 bases remaining between them. CDR3 residues: CSARGRGGRDTQYF. As DNA, the CDR3 is TGCAGCGCCCGGGGCCGGGGTGGTCGAGATACGCAGTATTTT.

The chain couples TRBV2 to TRBJ2-5; TRBD2 matches 7 bases. After removal of 8 bases from V and 4 bases from J, the junction contained 7 bases not matched to a gene. The CDR3 totals 13 residues. Per the germline V gene, CDR1 is SNHLY and CDR2 is FYNNEI. CDR3 in DNA: TGTGCCAGCGGTCTACGCGGGGGAGAGACCCAGTACTTC. Translated: CASGLRGGETQYF.